This is a list of T cell receptor beta chains from one sample in a study of blood T cells in healthy people across ages. A single record per CDR3 protein comes from TCRdb applying MiXCR to the 5' RACE reads. The sample carries around 650,000 distinct CDR3 sequences, roughly 41% recorded once. Sequencing used blood. The receptors were sampled from a man at least 80 years old in good health. Both conserved end residues are part of each CDR3. Fields, in order: V gene, clone size, D gene, J gene, CDR3 protein, CDR3 DNA. D genes are given only for firm matches. The size of a clone is reported for some rows only, either as once, few or many, or as a class for expanded clones.

TRBV20-1	.	.	TRBJ2-5	CSARGRGWNRETQYF	TGCAGTGCTAGAGGGCGGGGTTGGAATCGGGAGACCCAGTACTTC
TRBV7-2	.	TRBD2	TRBJ2-1	CASSTPGTRCNEQFF	TGTGCCAGCAGCACCCCCGGGACTAGGTGCAATGAGCAGTTCTTC
TRBV12-3/TRBV12-4	many	.	TRBJ1-2	CASSSLYGYTF	TGTGCCAGCAGTTCCCTCTATGGCTACACCTTC
TRBV10-2	.	TRBD1	TRBJ2-7	CASSEDRGQYEQYF	TGCGCCAGCAGTGAGGACAGGGGGCAGTACGAGCAGTACTTC
TRBV6-6	.	TRBD1	TRBJ1-2	CASSPRWDRKEGYTF	TGTGCCAGCAGTCCTCGCTGGGACAGGAAGGAAGGCTACACCTTC
TRBV4-2	.	.	TRBJ2-3	CASSPTRGPDTQYF	TGTGCCAGCAGCCCTACAAGAGGTCCAGATACGCAGTATTTT
TRBV20-1	.	TRBD1	TRBJ1-5	CSAPRRTGSNQPQHF	TGCAGTGCCCCCCGAAGGACAGGCAGCAATCAGCCCCAGCATTTT
TRBV20-1	.	TRBD1	TRBJ2-1	CSATTGVWDEQFF	TGCAGTGCTACGACAGGGGTTTGGGATGAGCAGTTCTTC
TRBV28	few	.	TRBJ2-6	CASSFPGLSGANVLTF	TGTGCCAGCAGTTTCCCCGGACTCTCTGGGGCCAACGTCCTGACTTTC
TRBV7-2	.	.	TRBJ1-1	CASSQGGPRNTEAFF	TGTGCCAGCAGCCAGGGCGGACCGAGGAACACTGAAGCTTTCTTT
TRBV3-1	.	TRBD2	TRBJ2-3	CASSHSGAGGGTDTQYF	TGTGCCAGCAGCCATAGCGGTGCGGGGGGGGGCACAGATACGCAGTATTTT
TRBV7-3	.	.	TRBJ1-2	CASSTRRGDYGYTF	TGTGCCAGCAGCACCCGACGGGGGGACTATGGCTACACCTTC
TRBV2	few	.	TRBJ1-2	CASSLGDTYGYTF	TGTGCCAGCAGCCTCGGCGATACCTATGGCTACACCTTC
TRBV15	.	.	TRBJ2-1	CATSSYNRRVAYNEQFF	TGTGCCACCAGCAGTTATAACAGGAGAGTCGCCTACAATGAGCAGTTCTTC
TRBV20-1	few	.	TRBJ2-5	CSARSPQTGFGETQYF	TGCAGTGCTAGATCCCCTCAGACAGGCTTCGGAGAGACCCAGTACTTC
TRBV4-3	.	TRBD1	TRBJ2-2	CASSPGQSLGELFF	TGCGCCAGCAGCCCGGGACAGTCCCTCGGGGAGCTGTTTTTT
TRBV6-1	once	.	TRBJ1-5	CASSVGDQPQHF	TGTGCCAGCAGTGTTGGGGATCAGCCCCAGCATTTT
TRBV4-2	.	TRBD2	TRBJ2-3	CASSRHLTSGGYTDTQYF	TGTGCCAGCAGCCGCCACTTGACTAGCGGGGGGTACACAGATACGCAGTATTTT
TRBV7-3	.	.	TRBJ1-2	CAGRPRVNYGYTF	TGTGCCGGCAGACCAAGGGTTAACTATGGCTACACCTTC
TRBV9	.	.	TRBJ2-1	CASSVDSGNREQFF	TGTGCCAGCAGCGTAGATAGTGGGAATCGAGAGCAGTTCTTC
TRBV6-2/TRBV6-3	many	.	TRBJ2-7	CASSPDGSYEQYF	TGTGCCAGCAGTCCGGACGGCTCCTACGAGCAGTACTTC
TRBV13	.	TRBD2	TRBJ2-3	CASGGGSAGAFGDTQYF	TGTGCCAGCGGTGGTGGGTCAGCGGGGGCATTCGGAGATACGCAGTATTTT
TRBV27	many	TRBD1	TRBJ2-3	CASRRTGRGDTQYF	TGTGCCAGCAGACGGACAGGGCGGGGAGATACGCAGTATTTT
TRBV12-3/TRBV12-4	few	.	TRBJ2-3	CASSMRYTDTQYF	TGTGCCAGCAGTATGCGGTACACAGATACGCAGTATTTT
TRBV24-1	.	TRBD2	TRBJ2-1	CATSDPELAAKEQFF	TGTGCCACCAGTGACCCGGAACTAGCGGCCAAGGAGCAGTTCTTC
TRBV6-2/TRBV6-3	.	TRBD2	TRBJ2-3	CASSQAGVTGTQYF	TGTGCCAGCAGTCAAGCGGGGGTCACAGGTACGCAGTATTTT
TRBV12-3/TRBV12-4	.	.	TRBJ2-1	CASTRGSYNEQFF	TGTGCCAGCACCCGGGGGTCCTACAATGAGCAGTTCTTC